The rows below give T cell receptor beta chains drawn from one sample of a study of identical twins. TCRdb reanalysed the 5' RACE reads using MiXCR and keeps one entry per CDR3 protein. The sample has about 240,000 distinct CDR3 sequences, 7.5% seen once. The sample was also linked to a second study, of yellow fever vaccine responses in identical twins.

The sequencing input was CD8+ T cells sorted from blood. All receptors come from a woman in her late teens or twenties in good health. CDR3s include the opening cysteine and the closing phenylalanine or tryptophan. D genes are given only for firm matches. Clone size appears in some rows only: once, few, many, or a class for an expanded clone.

NA	TRBV9	TRBJ2-2	TRBD1	TGTGCCAGCAGCGCCCGTCCTAGCGACAGGGGGACATCTGGAACCGGGGAGCTGTTTTTT	CASSARPSDRGTSGTGELFF
many	TRBV7-7	TRBJ2-1	TRBD1	TGTGCCAGCAGCCCGGACAGGTGGGGCAATGAGCAGTTCTTC	CASSPDRWGNEQFF
NA	TRBV20-1	TRBJ2-1	TRBD2	TGCAGTGCTAGAATAGGACTAGCGGCGAGGGGCAATGAGCAGTTCTTC	CSARIGLAARGNEQFF
few	TRBV7-9	TRBJ2-1	TRBD2	TGTGCCAGCACCGACGGCGCTGGGACTAGCGGGAGTGGTGAGCAGTTCTTC	CASTDGAGTSGSGEQFF
many	TRBV6-4	TRBJ2-3	NA	TGTGCCAGCAGCGCCGGACAAGACAGCACAGATACGCAGTATTTT	CASSAGQDSTDTQYF
NA	TRBV10-3	TRBJ2-4	TRBD1	TGTGCCATCAGCCCCCGGGACAGGGGTTTTGAGGCTGCCAAAAACATTCAGTACTTC	CAISPRDRGFEAAKNIQYF
many	TRBV4-1	TRBJ2-5	TRBD2	TGCGCCAGCAGCCAACTACTAGCGGGGGTAGAGACCCAGTACTTC	CASSQLLAGVETQYF
few	TRBV27	TRBJ2-3	NA	TGTGCCAGCAGTTTAGGTGGGATCGCTAGCACAGATACGCAGTATTTT	CASSLGGIASTDTQYF
many	TRBV4-1	TRBJ2-4	NA	TGCGCCAGCAGCCAAGATGGGAACATTCAGTACTTC	CASSQDGNIQYF
many	TRBV27	TRBJ1-1	NA	TGTGCCAGCAGTTTGGCCAGGAGGAACACTGAAGCTTTCTTT	CASSLARRNTEAFF
few	TRBV5-1	TRBJ2-7	NA	TGCGCCAGCAGCCTAACCAGTGACAGACGCTACGAGCAGTACTTC	CASSLTSDRRYEQYF
few	TRBV5-8	TRBJ2-1	NA	TGTGCCAGCAGCCCCAATGCCGGGACAGCGGGTCGGAATGAGCAGTTCTTC	CASSPNAGTAGRNEQFF
many	TRBV11-1	TRBJ2-1	TRBD2	TGTGCCAGCAGCTTATACAGCCGTGTTAGCGGGGGCTCCTACAATGAGCAGTTCTTC	CASSLYSRVSGGSYNEQFF
few	TRBV7-9	TRBJ2-3	TRBD1	TGTGCCAGCAGCTCACCGGGACAGAGGAGCACAGATACGCAGTATTTT	CASSSPGQRSTDTQYF
few	TRBV12-3/TRBV12-4	TRBJ2-5	NA	TGTGCCAGCAGCCCGGGCTTTATGGAGACCCAGTACTTC	CASSPGFMETQYF
few	TRBV6-5	TRBJ2-2	NA	TGTGCCAGCAGTTACTCAACGACGGACACCGGGGAGCTGTTTTTT	CASSYSTTDTGELFF
few	TRBV9	TRBJ2-1	TRBD2	TGTGCCAGCAGCGATTCTGTGAGCGGGAGAACAGACAATGAGCAGTTCTTC	CASSDSVSGRTDNEQFF
many	TRBV7-3	TRBJ2-2	TRBD2	TGTGCCAGCAGCGACGCCGAGCGGGAAAACACCGGGGAGCTGTTTTTT	CASSDAERENTGELFF
many	TRBV28	TRBJ1-5	NA	TGTGCCAGCATACGGCCTTTTGGCAATCAGCCCCAGCATTTT	CASIRPFGNQPQHF
NA	TRBV20-1	TRBJ2-1	NA	TGCAGTGCTAGAGATTTTACGGGAGTGAATGAGCAGTTCTTC	CSARDFTGVNEQFF
NA	TRBV7-9	TRBJ2-6	TRBD1	TGTGCCAGCCGGGACAGGTCCCACTCTGGGGCCAACGTCCTGACTTTC	CASRDRSHSGANVLTF
many	TRBV12-3/TRBV12-4	TRBJ1-2	NA	TGTGCCAGCAGTGCCACAGGGTTTTATGGCTACACCTTC	CASSATGFYGYTF
many	TRBV12-3/TRBV12-4	TRBJ1-1	TRBD1	TGTGCCAGCGGAACAGGGGGCGGCACTGAAGCTTTCTTT	CASGTGGGTEAFF
many	TRBV5-1	TRBJ2-2	NA	TGCGCCAGCAGCGTTGGTCGGTACGCGAACACCGGGGAGCTGTTTTTT	CASSVGRYANTGELFF
few	TRBV6-6	TRBJ2-2	NA	TGTGCCAGCGGGGGCCCCACCGGGGAGCTGTTTTTT	CASGGPTGELFF
NA	TRBV14	TRBJ2-3	NA	TGTGCCAGCAGCCAAGGAGGGGCCAACACAGATACGCAGTATTTT	CASSQGGANTDTQYF
many	TRBV5-1	TRBJ2-2	NA	TGCGCCAGCAGCTTACGATTGGGAAGTACGAACACCGGGGAGCTGTTTTTT	CASSLRLGSTNTGELFF
few	TRBV12-3/TRBV12-4	TRBJ1-5	TRBD1	TGTGCCAGCAGTTTCTCCGGGACAGCTTATAGCAATCAGCCCCAGCATTTT	CASSFSGTAYSNQPQHF